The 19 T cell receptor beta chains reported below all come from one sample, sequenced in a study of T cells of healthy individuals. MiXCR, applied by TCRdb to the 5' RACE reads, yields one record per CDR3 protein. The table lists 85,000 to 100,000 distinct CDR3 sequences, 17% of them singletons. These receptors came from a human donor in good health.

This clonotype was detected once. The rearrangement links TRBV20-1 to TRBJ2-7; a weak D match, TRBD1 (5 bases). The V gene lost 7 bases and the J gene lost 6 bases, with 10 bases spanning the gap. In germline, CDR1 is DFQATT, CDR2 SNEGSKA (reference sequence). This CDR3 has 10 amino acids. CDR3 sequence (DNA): TGCAGTGTGGGAAGGGGCGAGCAGTACTTC. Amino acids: CSVGRGEQYF.

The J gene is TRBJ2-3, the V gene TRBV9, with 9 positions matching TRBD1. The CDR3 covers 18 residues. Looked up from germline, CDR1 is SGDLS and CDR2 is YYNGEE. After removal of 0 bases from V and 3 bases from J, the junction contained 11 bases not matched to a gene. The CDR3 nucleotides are TGTGCCAGCAGCGTAGGGGTCACCGGACAGGGGAAGACAGATACGCAGTATTTT. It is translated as CASSVGVTGQGKTDTQYF.

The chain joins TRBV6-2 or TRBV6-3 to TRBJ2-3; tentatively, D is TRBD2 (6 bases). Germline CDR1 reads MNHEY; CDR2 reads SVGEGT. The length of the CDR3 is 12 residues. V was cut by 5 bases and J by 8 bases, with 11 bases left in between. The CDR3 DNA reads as TGTGCCAGCAGTCTGGACTATCGTACGCAGTATTTT. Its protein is CASSLDYRTQYF.

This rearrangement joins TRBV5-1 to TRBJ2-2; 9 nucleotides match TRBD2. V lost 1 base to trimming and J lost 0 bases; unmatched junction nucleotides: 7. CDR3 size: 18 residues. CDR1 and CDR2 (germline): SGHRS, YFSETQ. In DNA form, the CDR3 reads TGCGCCAGCAGCTTGTTTGGGATAGCGGGGGCGAACACCGGGGAGCTGTTTTTT. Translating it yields CASSLFGIAGANTGELFF. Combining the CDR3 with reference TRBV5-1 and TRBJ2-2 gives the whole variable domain KAGVTQTPRYLIKTRGQQVTLSCSPISGHRSVSWYQQTPGQGLQFLFEYFSETQRNKGNFPGRFSGRQFSNSRSEMNVSTLELGDSALYLCASSLFGIAGANTGELFFGEGSRLTVL.

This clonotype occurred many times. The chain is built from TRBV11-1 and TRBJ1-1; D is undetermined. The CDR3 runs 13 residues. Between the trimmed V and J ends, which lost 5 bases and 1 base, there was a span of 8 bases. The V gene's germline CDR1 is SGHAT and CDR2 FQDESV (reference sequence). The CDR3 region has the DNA TGTGCCAGCAGCCCAAAAGGGAACACTGAAGCTTTCTTT. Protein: CASSPKGNTEAFF.

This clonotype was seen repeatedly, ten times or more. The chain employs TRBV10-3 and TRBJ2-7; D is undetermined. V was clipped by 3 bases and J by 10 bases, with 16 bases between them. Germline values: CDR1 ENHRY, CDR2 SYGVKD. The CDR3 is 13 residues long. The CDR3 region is CAISEGGEQRQYF. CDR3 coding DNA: TGTGCCATCAGTGAAGGTGGAGAACAAAGACAGTACTTC.

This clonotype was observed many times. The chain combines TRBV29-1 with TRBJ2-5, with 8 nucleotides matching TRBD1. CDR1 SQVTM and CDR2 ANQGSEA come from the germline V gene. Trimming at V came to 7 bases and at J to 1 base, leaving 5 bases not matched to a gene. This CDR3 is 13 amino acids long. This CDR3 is CSADRGFQETQYF. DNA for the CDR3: TGCAGCGCCGACAGGGGATTCCAAGAGACCCAGTACTTC.

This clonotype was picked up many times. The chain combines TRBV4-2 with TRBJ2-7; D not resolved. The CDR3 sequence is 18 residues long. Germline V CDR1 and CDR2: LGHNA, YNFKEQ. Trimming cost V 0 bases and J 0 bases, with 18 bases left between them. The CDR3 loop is CASSQDMMDPFLSYEQYF. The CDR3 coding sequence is TGTGCCAGCAGCCAAGATATGATGGACCCTTTCCTCTCCTACGAGCAGTACTTC.

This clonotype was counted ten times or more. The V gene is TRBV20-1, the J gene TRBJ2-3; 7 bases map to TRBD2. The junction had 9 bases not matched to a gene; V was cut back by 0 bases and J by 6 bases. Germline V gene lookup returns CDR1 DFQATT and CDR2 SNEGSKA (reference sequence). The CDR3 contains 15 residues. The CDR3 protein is CSARDGGGTLDTQYF. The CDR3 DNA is TGCAGTGCTAGAGATGGGGGGGGTACCCTCGATACGCAGTATTTT.

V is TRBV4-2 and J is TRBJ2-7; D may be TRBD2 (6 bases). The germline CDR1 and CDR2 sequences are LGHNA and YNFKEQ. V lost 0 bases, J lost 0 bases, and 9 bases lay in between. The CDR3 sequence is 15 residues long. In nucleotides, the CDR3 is TGTGCCAGCAGCCAAGAGCCCGGGAGCTCCTACGAGCAGTACTTC. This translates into CASSQEPGSSYEQYF.

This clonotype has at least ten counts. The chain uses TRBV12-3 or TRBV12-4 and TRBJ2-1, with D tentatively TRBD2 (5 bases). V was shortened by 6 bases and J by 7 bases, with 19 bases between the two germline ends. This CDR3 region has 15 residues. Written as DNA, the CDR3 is TGTGCCAGCAGCCGGACTTTGGGAGCCCCGAATGAGCAGTTCTTC. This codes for CASSRTLGAPNEQFF.

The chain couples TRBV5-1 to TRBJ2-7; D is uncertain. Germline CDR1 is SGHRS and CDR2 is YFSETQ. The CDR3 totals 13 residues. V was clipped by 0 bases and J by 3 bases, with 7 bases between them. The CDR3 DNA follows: TGCGCCAGCAGCTTGGATACCTTCTACGAGCAGTACTTC. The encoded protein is CASSLDTFYEQYF.

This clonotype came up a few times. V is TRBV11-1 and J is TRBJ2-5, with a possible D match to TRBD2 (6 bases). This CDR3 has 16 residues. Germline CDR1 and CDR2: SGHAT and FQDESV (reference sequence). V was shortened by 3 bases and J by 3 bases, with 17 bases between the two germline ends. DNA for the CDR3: TGTGCCAGCAGCTTTTACCCGGGACTCGATAAAGAGACCCAGTACTTC. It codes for CASSFYPGLDKETQYF.

The CDR3 loop is CSASGTTSTDTQYF. In DNA, the CDR3 is TGCAGTGCTAGCGGGACTACTAGCACAGATACGCAGTATTTT. The genes are TRBV20-1 and TRBJ2-3; 7 bases agree with TRBD2. CDR3 length: 14 residues. Germline V gene lookup returns CDR1 DFQATT and CDR2 SNEGSKA (reference sequence). Unmatched junction bases numbered 3, after V lost 3 bases and J lost 0 bases.

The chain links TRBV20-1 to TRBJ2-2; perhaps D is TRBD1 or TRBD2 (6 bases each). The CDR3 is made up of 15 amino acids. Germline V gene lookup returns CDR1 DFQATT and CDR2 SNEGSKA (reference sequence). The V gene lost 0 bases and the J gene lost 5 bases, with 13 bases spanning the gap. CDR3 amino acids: CSARDSLGGTGELFF. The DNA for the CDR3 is TGCAGTGCTAGAGATAGCCTAGGGGGGACCGGGGAGCTGTTTTTT.

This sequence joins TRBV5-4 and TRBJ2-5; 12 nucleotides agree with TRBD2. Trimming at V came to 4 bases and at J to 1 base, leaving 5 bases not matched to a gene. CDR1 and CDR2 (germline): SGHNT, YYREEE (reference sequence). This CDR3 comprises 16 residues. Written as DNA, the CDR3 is TGTGCCAGCAGCCCGGGACTAGCGGGCCGCCAAGAGACCCAGTACTTC. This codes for CASSPGLAGRQETQYF.

The CDR3 region has the DNA TGTGCCAGCAGTGTTTTTAGCGGGGGCGATGAGCAGTTCTTC. Residues: CASSVFSGGDEQFF. The chain links TRBV2 to TRBJ2-1; 9 nucleotides align to TRBD2. V trimming: 4 bases; J trimming: 8 bases; junction bases outside the gene matches: 6. Germline values: CDR1 SNHLY, CDR2 FYNNEI. The CDR3 has 14 residues.

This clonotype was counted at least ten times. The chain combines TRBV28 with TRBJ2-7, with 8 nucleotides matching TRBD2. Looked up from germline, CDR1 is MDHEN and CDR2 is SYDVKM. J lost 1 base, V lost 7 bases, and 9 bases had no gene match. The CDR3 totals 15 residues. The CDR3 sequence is CASTRGGLGSYEQYF. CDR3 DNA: TGTGCCAGCACCCGCGGGGGGCTAGGTTCCTACGAGCAGTACTTC.

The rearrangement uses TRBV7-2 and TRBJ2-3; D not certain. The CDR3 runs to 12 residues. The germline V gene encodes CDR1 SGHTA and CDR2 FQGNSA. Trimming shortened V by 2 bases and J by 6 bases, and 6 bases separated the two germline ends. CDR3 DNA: TGTGCCAGCAGCTTACAGCTGGATACGCAGTATTTT. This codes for CASSLQLDTQYF.